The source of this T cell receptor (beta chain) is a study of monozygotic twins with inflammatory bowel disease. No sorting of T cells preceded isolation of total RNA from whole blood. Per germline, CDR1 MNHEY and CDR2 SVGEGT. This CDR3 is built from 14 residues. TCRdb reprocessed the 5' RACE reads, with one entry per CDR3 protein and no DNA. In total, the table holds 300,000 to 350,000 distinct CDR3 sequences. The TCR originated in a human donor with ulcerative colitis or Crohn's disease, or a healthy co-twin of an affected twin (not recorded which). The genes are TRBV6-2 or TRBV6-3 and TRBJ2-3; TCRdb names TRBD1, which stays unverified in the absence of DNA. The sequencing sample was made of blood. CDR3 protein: CASSRGPDRNTQYF.